Listed here is a single TCR beta chain. The antigen remains unidentified. TCRdb keeps only in-frame clones here, not all; method: immunoSEQ multiplex PCR. Among 100,000 to 120,000 clones listed, roughly nine tenths were seen once. Germline CDR1 reads SEHNR; CDR2 reads FQNEAQ (reference sequence). This CDR3 comprises 14 residues. With 3 bases clipped from V and 7 bases from J, the junction kept 6 bases outside the gene matches. These data are taken from a study of cytomegalovirus exposure and HLA in healthy donors. For the study at large: The roughly 130 validation repertoires used the same platform as the 550 to 750 first-cohort repertoires, a later analysis reported.

Study-wide findings and caveats: Researchers counted around 180 TCR beta chains as cytomegalovirus-associated.

This receptor was taken from a woman aged 18-35 years in good health and CMV-seronegative. The V and J genes are TRBV7-9 and TRBJ1-1, with 9 bases identical to TRBD1. Material for sequencing was PBMCs. The CDR3 sequence is CASSLRQGEGEAFF. DNA for the CDR3: TGTGCCAGCAGCTTGCGACAGGGGGAAGGTGAAGCTTTCTTT.